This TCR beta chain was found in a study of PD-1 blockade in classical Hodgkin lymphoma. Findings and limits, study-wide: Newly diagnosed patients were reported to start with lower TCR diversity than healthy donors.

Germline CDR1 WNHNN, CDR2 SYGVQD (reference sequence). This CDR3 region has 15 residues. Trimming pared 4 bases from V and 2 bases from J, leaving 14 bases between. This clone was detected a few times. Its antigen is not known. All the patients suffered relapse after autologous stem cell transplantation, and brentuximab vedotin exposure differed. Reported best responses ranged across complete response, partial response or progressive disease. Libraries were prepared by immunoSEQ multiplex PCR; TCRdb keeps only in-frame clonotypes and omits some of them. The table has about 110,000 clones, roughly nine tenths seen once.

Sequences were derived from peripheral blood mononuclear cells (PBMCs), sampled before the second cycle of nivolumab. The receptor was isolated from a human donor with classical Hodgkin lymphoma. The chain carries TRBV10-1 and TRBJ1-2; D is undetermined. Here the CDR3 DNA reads TGCGCCAGCAGTGTTGTCTGGGCCAACAACTATGGCTACACCTTC. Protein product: CASSVVWANNYGYTF.